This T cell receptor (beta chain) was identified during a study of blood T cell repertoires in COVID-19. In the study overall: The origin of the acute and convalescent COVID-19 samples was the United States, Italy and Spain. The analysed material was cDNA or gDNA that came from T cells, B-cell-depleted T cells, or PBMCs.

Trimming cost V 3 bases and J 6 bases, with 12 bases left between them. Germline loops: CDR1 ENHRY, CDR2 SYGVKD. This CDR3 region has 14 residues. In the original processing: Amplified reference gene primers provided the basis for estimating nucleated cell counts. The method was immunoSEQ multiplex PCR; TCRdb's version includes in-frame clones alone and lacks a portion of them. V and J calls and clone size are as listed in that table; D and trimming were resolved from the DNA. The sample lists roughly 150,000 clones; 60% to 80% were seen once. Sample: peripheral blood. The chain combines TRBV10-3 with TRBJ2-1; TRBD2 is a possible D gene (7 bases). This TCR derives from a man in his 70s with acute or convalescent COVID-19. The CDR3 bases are TGTGCCATCAGTGACTCGGGGGGCGGCAATGAGCAGTTCTTC. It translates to CAISDSGGGNEQFF.